A selection of T cell receptor beta chains follows, all from one sample in a study of Ad26.COV2.S vaccination and SARS-CoV-2 variants. Profiling relied on immunoSEQ multiplex PCR, and the TCRdb table lists in-frame clones only, not all of them. Of 510,000 or so clones in the sample, 87% are singletons; the top ten hold 13%. Sequenced material: peripheral blood, taken in a trial of Ad26.COV2.S vaccine versus placebo. These receptors were collected from a person between 18 and 65 years old who received the Ad26.COV2.S COVID-19 vaccine or a placebo. Both conserved end residues are part of each CDR3. A D gene is named only where the DNA matches it firmly. Rows give clone size only sometimes, using once, few, many, or a class for an expanded clone.

V,J,size,D,CDR3,DNA
TRBV5-4,TRBJ2-2,once,.,CASSFLPDTGELFF,TGTGCCAGCAGCTTCCTGCCAGACACCGGGGAGCTGTTTTTT
TRBV11-1,TRBJ1-6,.,.,CASSFTAGTGNSPLHF,TGTGCCAGCAGCTTTACGGCCGGGACTGGTAATTCACCCCTCCACTTT
TRBV7-2,TRBJ2-3,.,.,CASSSYRSSTDTQYF,TGTGCCAGCAGCTCCTACAGGTCTAGCACAGATACGCAGTATTTT
TRBV9,TRBJ1-2,.,.,CASSVATGYSNYGYTF,TGTGCCAGCAGCGTTGCCACAGGTTATTCTAACTATGGCTACACCTTC
TRBV2,TRBJ2-5,.,TRBD1,CASSGTVRTGLQETQYF,TGTGCCAGCAGTGGCACCGTTCGGACAGGGCTTCAAGAGACCCAGTACTTC
TRBV11-3,TRBJ2-3,.,TRBD2,CASSSRGGDTQYF,TGTGCCAGCAGCTCCCGCGGGGGAGATACGCAGTATTTT
TRBV14,TRBJ2-1,.,TRBD2,CASSQGGLAGNEQFF,TGTGCCAGCAGCCAAGGGGGACTAGCGGGCAATGAGCAGTTCTTC
TRBV4-3,TRBJ2-1,few,TRBD2,CASSQDLLGGGEQFF,TGCGCCAGCAGCCAAGATCTGTTGGGCGGGGGAGAGCAGTTCTTC
TRBV14,TRBJ2-6,.,TRBD2,CASRMEREGLSGANVLTF,TGTGCCAGCAGAATGGAGCGGGAGGGCCTCTCTGGGGCCAACGTCCTGACTTTC
TRBV27,TRBJ2-7,.,TRBD2,CASSSSGSSYEQYF,TGTGCCAGCAGTAGTAGCGGGAGCTCCTACGAGCAGTACTTC
TRBV7-3,TRBJ2-2,.,.,CASSTRPGTGELFF,TGTGCCAGCAGCACACGACCCGGGACCGGGGAGCTGTTTTTT
TRBV5-4,TRBJ1-1,few,.,CASSLDSRSTEAFF,TGTGCCAGCAGCTTGGACAGTCGGAGTACTGAAGCTTTCTTT
TRBV7-2,TRBJ2-5,.,TRBD2,CASSASGRREETQYF,TGTGCCAGCAGCGCTAGCGGGAGGCGGGAAGAGACCCAGTACTTC
TRBV19,TRBJ2-2,once,.,CASTPGQNTGELFF,TGTGCCAGTACTCCGGGACAAAACACCGGGGAGCTGTTTTTT
TRBV28,TRBJ1-1,.,.,CASSHPTEAFF,TGTGCCAGCAGTCATCCCACTGAAGCTTTCTTT
TRBV6-4,TRBJ2-1,.,TRBD2,CASSDRTSGANEQFF,TGTGCCAGCAGTGACAGGACTAGCGGGGCTAATGAGCAGTTCTTC
TRBV5-5,TRBJ1-2,.,.,CASSFGSRSGYTF,TGTGCCAGCAGCTTTGGCTCTAGGAGTGGCTACACCTTC
TRBV11-2,TRBJ2-7,.,TRBD2,CASSLTWEGRYEQYF,TGTGCCAGCAGCTTGACGTGGGAGGGCCGCTACGAGCAGTACTTC
TRBV18,TRBJ2-1,.,TRBD2,CASSRGLAGREQFF,TGTGCCAGCTCCCGGGGACTAGCGGGCCGTGAGCAGTTCTTC
TRBV2,TRBJ1-5,.,TRBD1,CASVWGQGDQPQHF,TGTGCCAGCGTGTGGGGACAGGGAGATCAGCCCCAGCATTTT
TRBV7-2,TRBJ2-7,.,TRBD2,CASSLASGTSVYEQYF,TGTGCCAGCAGCTTAGCCTCCGGGACTAGCGTCTACGAGCAGTACTTC
TRBV4-2,TRBJ2-7,once,.,CASSQVPTRFGYEQYF,TGTGCCAGCAGCCAAGTCCCGACTAGATTCGGCTACGAGCAGTACTTC
TRBV10-3,TRBJ2-1,.,TRBD2,CAISPGTSGGHNEQFF,TGTGCCATTTCTCCCGGGACTAGCGGGGGCCACAATGAGCAGTTCTTC
TRBV5-6,TRBJ2-5,.,.,CASSSRTQETQYF,TGTGCCAGCAGCTCCCGGACCCAAGAGACCCAGTACTTC
TRBV7-2,TRBJ1-4,.,.,CASSLGPPGTNEKLFF,TGTGCCAGCAGCTTAGGCCCCCCCGGGACTAATGAAAAACTGTTTTTT
TRBV9,TRBJ1-1,once,.,CASSVGGQPFRTEAFF,TGTGCCAGCAGCGTCGGAGGACAGCCCTTTAGGACTGAAGCTTTCTTT
TRBV29-1,TRBJ2-1,.,TRBD2,CSVGLAGGRSEQFF,TGCAGCGTTGGACTAGCGGGAGGTAGGAGTGAGCAGTTCTTC